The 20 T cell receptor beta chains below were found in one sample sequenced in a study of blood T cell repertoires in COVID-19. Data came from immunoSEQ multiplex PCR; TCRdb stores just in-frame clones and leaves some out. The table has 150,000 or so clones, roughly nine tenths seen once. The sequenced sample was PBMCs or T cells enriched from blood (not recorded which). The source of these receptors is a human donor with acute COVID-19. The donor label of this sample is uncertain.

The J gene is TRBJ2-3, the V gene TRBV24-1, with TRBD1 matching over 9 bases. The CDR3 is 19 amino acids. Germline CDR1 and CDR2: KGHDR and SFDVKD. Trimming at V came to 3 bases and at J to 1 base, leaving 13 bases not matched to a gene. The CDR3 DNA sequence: TGTGCCACCAGTGATCCGTCATTCGACCGGACAGGGGGCACAGATACGCAGTATTTT. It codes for CATSDPSFDRTGGTDTQYF.

CDR3 nucleotides: TGTGCCAGCAGCTTAGCTACTAGCCGGGGGGGCGAGACCCAGTACTTC. As protein: CASSLATSRGGETQYF. The chain has TRBV7-9 and TRBJ2-5, with 8 bases identical to TRBD2. The CDR3 is 16 amino acids. Germline CDR1 reads SEHNR; CDR2 reads FQNEAQ (reference sequence). V shed 0 bases and J 5 bases; nucleotides not matched to a gene: 8.

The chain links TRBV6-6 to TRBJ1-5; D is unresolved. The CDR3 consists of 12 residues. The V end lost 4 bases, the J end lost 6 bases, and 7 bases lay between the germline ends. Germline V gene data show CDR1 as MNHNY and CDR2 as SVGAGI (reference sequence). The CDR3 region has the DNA TGTGCCAGCAGTTGGGCAGGTCAGCCCCAGCATTTT. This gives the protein CASSWAGQPQHF.

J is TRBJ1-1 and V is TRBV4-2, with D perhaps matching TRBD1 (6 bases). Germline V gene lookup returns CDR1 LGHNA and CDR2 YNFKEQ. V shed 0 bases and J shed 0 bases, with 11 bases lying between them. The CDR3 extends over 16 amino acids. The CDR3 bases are TGTGCCAGCAGCCAAGAGTGGGCAGGGGTGAACACTGAAGCTTTCTTT. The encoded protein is CASSQEWAGVNTEAFF.

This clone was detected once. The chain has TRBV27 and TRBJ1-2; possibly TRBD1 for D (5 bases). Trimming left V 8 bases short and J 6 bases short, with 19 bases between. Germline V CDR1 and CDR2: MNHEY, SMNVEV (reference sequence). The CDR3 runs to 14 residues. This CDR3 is CASSYAGDLNGYTF. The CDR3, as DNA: TGTGCCAGCTCCTATGCGGGGGATCTGAATGGCTACACCTTC.

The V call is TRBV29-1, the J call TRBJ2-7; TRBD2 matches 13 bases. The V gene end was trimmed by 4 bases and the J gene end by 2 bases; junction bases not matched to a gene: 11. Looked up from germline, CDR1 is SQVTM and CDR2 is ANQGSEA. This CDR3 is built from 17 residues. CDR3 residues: CSVGVSTSGGITYEQYF. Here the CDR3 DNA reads TGCAGCGTTGGGGTCTCGACTAGCGGGGGGATAACCTACGAGCAGTACTTC.

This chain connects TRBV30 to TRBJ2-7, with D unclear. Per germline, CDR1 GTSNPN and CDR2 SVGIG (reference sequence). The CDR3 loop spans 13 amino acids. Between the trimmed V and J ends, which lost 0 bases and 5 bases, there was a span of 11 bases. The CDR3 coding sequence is TGTGCCTGGAGTGTCACAGATGGGCACGAGCAGTACTTC. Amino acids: CAWSVTDGHEQYF.

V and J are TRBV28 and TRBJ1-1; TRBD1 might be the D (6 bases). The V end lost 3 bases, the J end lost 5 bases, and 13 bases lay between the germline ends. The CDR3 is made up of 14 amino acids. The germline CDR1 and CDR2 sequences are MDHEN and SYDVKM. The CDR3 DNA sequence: TGTGCCAGCAGTTTCCCAGGACAGAGTACTGAAGCTTTCTTT. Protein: CASSFPGQSTEAFF.

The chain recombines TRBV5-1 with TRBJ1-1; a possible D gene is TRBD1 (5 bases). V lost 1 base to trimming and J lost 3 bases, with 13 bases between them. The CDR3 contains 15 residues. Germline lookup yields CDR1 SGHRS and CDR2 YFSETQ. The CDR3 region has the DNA TGCGCCAGCAGCTTGACCCGCGGGACGGACACTGAAGCTTTCTTT. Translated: CASSLTRGTDTEAFF.

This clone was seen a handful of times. The CDR3 coding sequence is TGTGCCATCAACGACAGGGGGATGACTGAAGCTTTCTTT. Translated, it gives CAINDRGMTEAFF. This chain uses TRBV10-3 with TRBJ1-1; TRBD1 matches 9 bases. V lost 7 bases to trimming and J lost 5 bases; unmatched junction nucleotides: 5. The CDR3 sequence is 13 residues long. CDR1 and CDR2 from the germline V gene are ENHRY and SYGVKD.

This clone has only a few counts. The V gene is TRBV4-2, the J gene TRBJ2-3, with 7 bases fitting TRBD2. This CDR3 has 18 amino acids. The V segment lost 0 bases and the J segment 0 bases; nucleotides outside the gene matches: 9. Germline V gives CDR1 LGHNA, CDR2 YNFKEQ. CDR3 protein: CASSQERGGPTSTDTQYF. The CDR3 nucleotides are TGTGCCAGCAGCCAAGAAAGGGGAGGGCCGACTAGCACAGATACGCAGTATTTT.

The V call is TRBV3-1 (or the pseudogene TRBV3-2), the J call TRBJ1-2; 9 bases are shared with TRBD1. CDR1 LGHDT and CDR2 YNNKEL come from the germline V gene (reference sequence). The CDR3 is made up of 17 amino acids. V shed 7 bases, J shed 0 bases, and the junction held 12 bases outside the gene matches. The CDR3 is CASTFVGQGRANYGYTF. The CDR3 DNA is TGTGCCAGCACCTTTGTCGGACAGGGGAGGGCTAACTATGGCTACACCTTC.

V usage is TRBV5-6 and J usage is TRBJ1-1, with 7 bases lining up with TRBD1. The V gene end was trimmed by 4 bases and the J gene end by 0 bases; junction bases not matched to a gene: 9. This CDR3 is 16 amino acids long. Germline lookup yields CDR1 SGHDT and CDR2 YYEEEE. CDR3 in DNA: TGTGCCAGCAGCCGAAGACAGGGAGTATTGAACACTGAAGCTTTCTTT. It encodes CASSRRQGVLNTEAFF. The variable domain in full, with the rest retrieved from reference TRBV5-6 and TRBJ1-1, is DAGVTQSPTHLIKTRGQQVTLRCSPKSGHDTVSWYQQALGQGPQFIFQYYEEEERQRGNFPDRFSGHQFPNYSSELNVNALLLGDSALYLCASSRRQGVLNTEAFFGQGTRLTVV.

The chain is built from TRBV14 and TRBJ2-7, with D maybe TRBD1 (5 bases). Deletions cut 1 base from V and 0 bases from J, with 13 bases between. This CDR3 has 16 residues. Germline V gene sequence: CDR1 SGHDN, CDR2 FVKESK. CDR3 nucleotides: TGTGCCAGCAGCCAAGTGGGGCAGGTTAGCTCCTACGAGCAGTACTTC. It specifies CASSQVGQVSSYEQYF.

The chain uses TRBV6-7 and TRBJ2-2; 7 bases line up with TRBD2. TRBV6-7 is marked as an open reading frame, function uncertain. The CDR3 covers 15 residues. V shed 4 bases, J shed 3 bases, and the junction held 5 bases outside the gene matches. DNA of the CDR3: TGTGCCAGCAGTTGCGGGACTAAACACACCGGGGAGCTGTTTTTT. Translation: CASSCGTKHTGELFF.

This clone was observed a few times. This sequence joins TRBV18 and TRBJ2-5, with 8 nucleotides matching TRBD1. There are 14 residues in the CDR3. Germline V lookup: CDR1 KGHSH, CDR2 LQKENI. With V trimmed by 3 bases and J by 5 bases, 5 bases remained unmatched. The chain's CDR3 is CASSPTGVRETQYF. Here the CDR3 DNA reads TGTGCCAGCTCACCGACAGGGGTTAGGGAGACCCAGTACTTC.

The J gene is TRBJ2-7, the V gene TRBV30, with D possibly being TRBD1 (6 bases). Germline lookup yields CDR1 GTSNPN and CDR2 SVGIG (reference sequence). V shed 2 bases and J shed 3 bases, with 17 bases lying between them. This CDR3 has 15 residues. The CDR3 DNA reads TGTGCCTGGAGTCCCCCTACGGACAGAAACTACGAGCAGTACTTC. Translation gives CAWSPPTDRNYEQYF.

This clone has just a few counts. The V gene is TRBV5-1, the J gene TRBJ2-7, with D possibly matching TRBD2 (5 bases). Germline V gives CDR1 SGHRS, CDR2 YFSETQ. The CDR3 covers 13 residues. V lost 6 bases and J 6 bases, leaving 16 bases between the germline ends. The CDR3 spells CASNPGTRPEQYF. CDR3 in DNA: TGCGCCAGCAATCCGGGAACCAGGCCCGAGCAGTACTTC.

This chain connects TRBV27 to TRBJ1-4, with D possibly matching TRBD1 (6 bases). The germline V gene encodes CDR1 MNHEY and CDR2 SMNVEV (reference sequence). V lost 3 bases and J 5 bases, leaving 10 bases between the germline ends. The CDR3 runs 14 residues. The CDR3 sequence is CASSFRDKNEKLFF. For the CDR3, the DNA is TGTGCCAGCAGTTTCCGGGACAAGAATGAAAAACTGTTTTTT.

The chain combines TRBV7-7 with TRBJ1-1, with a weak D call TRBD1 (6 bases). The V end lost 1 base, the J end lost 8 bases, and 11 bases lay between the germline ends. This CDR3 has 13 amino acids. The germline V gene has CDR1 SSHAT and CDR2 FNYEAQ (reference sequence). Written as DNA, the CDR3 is TGTGCCAGCAGCTTAGTACAGGGTTCCGAAGCTTTCTTT. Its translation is CASSLVQGSEAFF.